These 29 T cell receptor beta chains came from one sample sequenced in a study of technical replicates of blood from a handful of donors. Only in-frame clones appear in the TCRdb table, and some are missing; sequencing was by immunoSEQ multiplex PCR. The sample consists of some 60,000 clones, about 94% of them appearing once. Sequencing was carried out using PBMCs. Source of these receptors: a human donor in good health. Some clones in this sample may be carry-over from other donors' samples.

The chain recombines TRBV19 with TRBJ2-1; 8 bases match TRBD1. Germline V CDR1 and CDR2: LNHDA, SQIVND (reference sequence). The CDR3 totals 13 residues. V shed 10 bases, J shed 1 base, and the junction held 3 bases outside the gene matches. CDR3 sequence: CATRQGSYNEQFF. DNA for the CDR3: TGTGCCACCAGACAGGGGTCCTACAATGAGCAGTTCTTC.

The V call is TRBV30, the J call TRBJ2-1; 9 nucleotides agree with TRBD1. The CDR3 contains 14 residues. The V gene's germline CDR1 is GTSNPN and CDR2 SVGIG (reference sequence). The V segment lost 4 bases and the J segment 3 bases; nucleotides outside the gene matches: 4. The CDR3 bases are TGTGCCTGGACTGGGACAGGGAGCTACAATGAGCAGTTCTTC. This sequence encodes CAWTGTGSYNEQFF.

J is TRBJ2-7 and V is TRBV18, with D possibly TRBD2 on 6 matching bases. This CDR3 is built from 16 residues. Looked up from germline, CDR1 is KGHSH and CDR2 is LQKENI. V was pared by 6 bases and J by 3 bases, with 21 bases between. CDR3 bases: TGTGCCAGCTCGCCTACTCTTTACGGGAGTATCTACGAGCAGTACTTC. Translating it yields CASSPTLYGSIYEQYF. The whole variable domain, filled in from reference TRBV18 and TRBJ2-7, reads NAGVMQNPRHLVRRRGQEARLRCSPMKGHSHVYWYRQLPEEGLKFMVYLQKENIIDESGMPKERFSAEFPKEGPSILRIQQVVRGDSAAYFCASSPTLYGSIYEQYFGPGTRLTVT.

Here the CDR3 reads CASSHGRTGRVSGANVLTF. The CDR3, as DNA: TGTGCCAGCAGCCATGGCCGGACAGGTCGCGTCTCTGGGGCCAACGTCCTGACTTTC. The rearrangement links TRBV11-1 to TRBJ2-6, with 7 bases identical to TRBD1. In germline, CDR1 is SGHAT, CDR2 FQDESV (reference sequence). V shed 5 bases and J 0 bases; nucleotides not matched to a gene: 13. The CDR3 runs to 19 residues. Supplemented by reference TRBV11-1 and TRBJ2-6, the full variable domain reads EAEVAQSPRYKITEKSQAVAFWCDPISGHATLYWYRQILGQGPELLVQFQDESVVDDSQLPKDRFSAERLKGVDSTLKIQPAELGDSAMYLCASSHGRTGRVSGANVLTFGAGSRLTVL.

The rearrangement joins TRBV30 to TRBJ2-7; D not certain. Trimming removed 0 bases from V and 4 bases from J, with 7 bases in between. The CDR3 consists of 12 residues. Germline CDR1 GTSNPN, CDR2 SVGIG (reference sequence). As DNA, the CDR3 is TGTGCCTGGAGTGTAGGAGCTTACGAGCAGTACTTC. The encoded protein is CAWSVGAYEQYF.

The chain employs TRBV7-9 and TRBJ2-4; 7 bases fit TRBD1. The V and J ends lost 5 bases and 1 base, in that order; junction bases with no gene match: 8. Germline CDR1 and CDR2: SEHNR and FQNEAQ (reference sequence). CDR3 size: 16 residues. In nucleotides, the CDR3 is TGTGCCAGCAGCGACGGGACAGTGAGGGCCAAAAACATTCAGTACTTC. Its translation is CASSDGTVRAKNIQYF.

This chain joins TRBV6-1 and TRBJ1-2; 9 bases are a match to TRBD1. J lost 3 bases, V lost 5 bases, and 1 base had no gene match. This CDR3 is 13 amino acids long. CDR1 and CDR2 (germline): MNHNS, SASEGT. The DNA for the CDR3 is TGTGCCAGCAGTCGGGACAGGGACTATGGCTACACCTTC. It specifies CASSRDRDYGYTF.

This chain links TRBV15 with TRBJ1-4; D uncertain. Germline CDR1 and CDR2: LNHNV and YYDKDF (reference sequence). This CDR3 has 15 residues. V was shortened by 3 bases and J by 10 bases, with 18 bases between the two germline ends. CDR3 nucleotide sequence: TGTGCCACCAGCAGGGGAGAGACTGGGGTTGGAAAACTGTTTTTT. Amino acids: CATSRGETGVGKLFF.

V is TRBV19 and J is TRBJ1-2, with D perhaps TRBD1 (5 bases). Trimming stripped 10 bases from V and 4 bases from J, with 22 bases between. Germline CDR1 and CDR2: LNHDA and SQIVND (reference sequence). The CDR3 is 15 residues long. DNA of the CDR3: TGTGCCACTAGGGACGGGCAGGCGGACTTCTATGGCTACACCTTC. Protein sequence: CATRDGQADFYGYTF.

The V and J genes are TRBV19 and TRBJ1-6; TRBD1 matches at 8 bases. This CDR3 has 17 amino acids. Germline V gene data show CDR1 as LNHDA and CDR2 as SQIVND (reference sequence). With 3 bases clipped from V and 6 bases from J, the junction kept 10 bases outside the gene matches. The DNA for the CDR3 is TGTGCCAGTAGTATCCTCTCCGGACAGGGTTTTAATTCACCCCTCCACTTT. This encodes CASSILSGQGFNSPLHF.

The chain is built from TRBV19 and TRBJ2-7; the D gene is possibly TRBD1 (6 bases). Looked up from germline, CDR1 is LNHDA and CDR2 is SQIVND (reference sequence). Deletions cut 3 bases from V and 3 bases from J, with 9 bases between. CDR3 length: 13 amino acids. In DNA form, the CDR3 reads TGTGCCAGTAGTATGGGGGCCGTCTACGAGCAGTACTTC. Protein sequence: CASSMGAVYEQYF.

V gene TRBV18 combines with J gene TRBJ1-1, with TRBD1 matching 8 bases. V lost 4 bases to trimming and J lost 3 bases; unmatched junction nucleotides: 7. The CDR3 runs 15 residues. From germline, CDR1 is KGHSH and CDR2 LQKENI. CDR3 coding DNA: TGTGCCAGCTCACTGGGGACAGGCGCGGACACTGAAGCTTTCTTT. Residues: CASSLGTGADTEAFF.

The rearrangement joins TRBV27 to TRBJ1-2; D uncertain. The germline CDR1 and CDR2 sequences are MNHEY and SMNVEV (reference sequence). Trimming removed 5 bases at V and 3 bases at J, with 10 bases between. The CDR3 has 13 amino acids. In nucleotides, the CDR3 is TGTGCCAGCAGTCCCTCCGGAGACTATGGCTACACCTTC. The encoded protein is CASSPSGDYGYTF.

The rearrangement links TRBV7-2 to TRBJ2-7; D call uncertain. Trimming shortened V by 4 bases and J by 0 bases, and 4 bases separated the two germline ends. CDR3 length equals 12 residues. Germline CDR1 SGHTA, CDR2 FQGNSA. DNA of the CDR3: TGTGCCAGCAGCTCCCGCTCCTACGAGCAGTACTTC. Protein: CASSSRSYEQYF.

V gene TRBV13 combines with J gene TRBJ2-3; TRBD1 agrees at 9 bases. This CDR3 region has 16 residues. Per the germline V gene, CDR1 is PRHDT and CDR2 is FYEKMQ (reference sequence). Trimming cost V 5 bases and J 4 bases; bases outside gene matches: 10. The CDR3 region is CASSRPGTGPPDTQYF. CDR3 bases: TGTGCCAGCAGCCGCCCCGGGACAGGGCCCCCAGATACGCAGTATTTT. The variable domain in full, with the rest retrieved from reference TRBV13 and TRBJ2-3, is AAGVIQSPRHLIKEKRETATLKCYPIPRHDTVYWYQQGPGQDPQFLISFYEKMQSDKGSIPDRFSAQQFSDYHSELNMSSLELGDSALYFCASSRPGTGPPDTQYFGPGTRLTVL.

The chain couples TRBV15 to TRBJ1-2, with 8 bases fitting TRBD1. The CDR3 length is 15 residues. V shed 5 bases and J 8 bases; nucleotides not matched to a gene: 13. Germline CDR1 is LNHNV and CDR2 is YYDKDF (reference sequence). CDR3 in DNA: TGTGCCACCAGCTTCGCCAGGGGGCAGACGGAAGGCTACACCTTC. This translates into CATSFARGQTEGYTF. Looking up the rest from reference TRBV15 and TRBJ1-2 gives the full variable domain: DAMVIQNPRYQVTQFGKPVTLSCSQTLNHNVMYWYQQKSSQAPKLLFHYYDKDFNNEADTPDNFQSRRPNTSFCFLDIRSPGLGDTAMYLCATSFARGQTEGYTFGSGTRLTVV.

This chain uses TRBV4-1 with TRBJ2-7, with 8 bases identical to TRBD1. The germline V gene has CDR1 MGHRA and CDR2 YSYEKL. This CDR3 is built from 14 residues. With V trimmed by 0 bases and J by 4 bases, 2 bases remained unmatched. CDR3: CASSQEDRVYEQYF. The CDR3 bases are TGCGCCAGCAGCCAAGAGGACAGGGTGTACGAGCAGTACTTC.

Here the CDR3 DNA reads TGTGCCAGCAGCTCGGGACAGGGCCGTGAAGCTTTCTTT. Translated, it gives CASSSGQGREAFF. This rearrangement joins TRBV6-4 to TRBJ1-1; 9 nucleotides match TRBD1. This CDR3 has 13 amino acids. Losses at the gene ends were 6 bases for V and 7 bases for J; bases not matched to a gene: 6. Looked up from germline, CDR1 is MRHNA and CDR2 is SNTAGT.

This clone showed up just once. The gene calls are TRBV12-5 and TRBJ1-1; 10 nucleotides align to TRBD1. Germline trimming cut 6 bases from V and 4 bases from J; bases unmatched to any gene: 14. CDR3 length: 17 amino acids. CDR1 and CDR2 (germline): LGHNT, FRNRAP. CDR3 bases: TGTGCTAGTGGCCCGTCCCGGGACAGGGGAGGAGGCACTGAAGCTTTCTTT. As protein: CASGPSRDRGGGTEAFF.

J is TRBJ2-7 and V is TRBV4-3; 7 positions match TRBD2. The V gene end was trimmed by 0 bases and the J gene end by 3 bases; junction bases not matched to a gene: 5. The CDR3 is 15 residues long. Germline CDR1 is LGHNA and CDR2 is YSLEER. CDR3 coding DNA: TGCGCCAGCAGCCAAGAAGAGCGGGGATTCTACGAGCAGTACTTC. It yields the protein CASSQEERGFYEQYF.

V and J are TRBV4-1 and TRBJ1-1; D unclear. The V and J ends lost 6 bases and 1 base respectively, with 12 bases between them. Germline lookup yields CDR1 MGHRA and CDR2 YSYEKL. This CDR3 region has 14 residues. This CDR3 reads CASRGTLKNTEAFF. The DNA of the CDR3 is TGCGCCAGCAGGGGCACATTAAAGAACACTGAAGCTTTCTTT.

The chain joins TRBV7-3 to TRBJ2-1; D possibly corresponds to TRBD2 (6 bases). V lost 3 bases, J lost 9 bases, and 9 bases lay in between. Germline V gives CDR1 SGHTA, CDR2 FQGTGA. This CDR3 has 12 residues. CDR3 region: CASSFWGGEQFF. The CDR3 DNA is TGTGCCAGCAGCTTTTGGGGAGGTGAGCAGTTCTTC.

In DNA, the CDR3 is TGTGCCAGCAGAATACTGACTGGCACCGGGGAGCTGTTTTTT. Translating it yields CASRILTGTGELFF. The chain couples TRBV6-5 to TRBJ2-2; D gene uncertain. The germline gives CDR1 MNHEY, CDR2 SVGAGI. Trimming cost V 6 bases and J 4 bases, with 12 bases left between them. The CDR3 is 14 residues long.

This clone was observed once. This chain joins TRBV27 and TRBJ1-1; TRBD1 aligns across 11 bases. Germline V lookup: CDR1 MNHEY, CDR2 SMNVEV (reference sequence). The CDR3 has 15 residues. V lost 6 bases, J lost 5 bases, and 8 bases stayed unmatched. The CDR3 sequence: CASRSGTGGVTEAFF. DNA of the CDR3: TGTGCCAGCAGGTCCGGGACAGGGGGTGTTACTGAAGCTTTCTTT.

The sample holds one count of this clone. Here the CDR3 reads CASTTQGTNTGELFF. The CDR3, as DNA: TGTGCCAGCACCACTCAGGGGACGAACACCGGGGAGCTGTTTTTT. The chain has TRBV7-2 and TRBJ2-2; D perhaps matches TRBD1 (6 bases). V was cut by 7 bases and J by 0 bases, with 12 bases left in between. Germline CDR1 is SGHTA and CDR2 is FQGNSA. The CDR3 has 15 amino acids.

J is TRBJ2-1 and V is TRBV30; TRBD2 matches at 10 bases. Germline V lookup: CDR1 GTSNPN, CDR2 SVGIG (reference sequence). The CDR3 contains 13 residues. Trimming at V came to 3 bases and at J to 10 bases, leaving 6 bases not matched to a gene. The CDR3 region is CAWRLAGVGEQFF. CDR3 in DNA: TGTGCCTGGAGGCTAGCGGGAGTCGGGGAGCAGTTCTTC.

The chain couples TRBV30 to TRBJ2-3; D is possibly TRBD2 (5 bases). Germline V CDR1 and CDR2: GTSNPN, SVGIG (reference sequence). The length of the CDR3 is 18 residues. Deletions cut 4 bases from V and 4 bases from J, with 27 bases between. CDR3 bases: TGTGCCTGGATCCGTGAGGGCGGGTTGCATGGCCTTGCAGATACGCAGTATTTT. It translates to CAWIREGGLHGLADTQYF.

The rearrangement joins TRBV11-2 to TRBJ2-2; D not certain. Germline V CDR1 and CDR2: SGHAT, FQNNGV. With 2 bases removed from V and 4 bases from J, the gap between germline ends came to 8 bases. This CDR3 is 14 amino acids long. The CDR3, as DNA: TGTGCCAGCAGCTTATACTGGGCCACCGGGGAGCTGTTTTTT. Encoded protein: CASSLYWATGELFF.

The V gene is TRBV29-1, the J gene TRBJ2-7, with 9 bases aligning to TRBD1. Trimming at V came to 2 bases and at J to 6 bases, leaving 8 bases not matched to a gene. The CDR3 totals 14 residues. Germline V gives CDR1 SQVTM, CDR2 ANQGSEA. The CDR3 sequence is CSVETGQGGAEQYF. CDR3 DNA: TGCAGCGTTGAAACGGGACAGGGTGGTGCCGAGCAGTACTTC.